One and the same sample provided the 22 T cell receptor beta chains below, sequenced in a study of tumor and adjacent non-tumor tissue in lung cancer. No cell sorting was done before RNA was extracted from the tissue. A modified ARM-PCR protocol with three rounds of nested PCR amplified TCRbeta. TCRdb fed the multiplex PCR reads into MiXCR, producing one record per CDR3 protein. Among tens of thousands of distinct CDR3 sequences listed, 67% were seen once. The sample comprised lung tumor tissue. These receptors were collected from a man in his sixties with non-small cell lung cancer.

On this clonotype: Compared with germline, one end of the junction differs, possibly owing to a read error. The chain recombines TRBV11-1 with TRBJ1-1, with D perhaps TRBD1 (6 bases). Germline V gene lookup returns CDR1 SGHAT and CDR2 FQDESV (reference sequence). The CDR3 spans 15 residues. This CDR3 reads CASSLKGGPDTQAFF. CDR3 bases: TGTGCCAGCAGCTTGAAGGGGGGTCCGGACACTCAAGCTTTCTTT.

As for this clonotype: This may stem from a read error, because a much larger clone lies one nucleotide away. The V gene is TRBV5-6, the J gene TRBJ2-2; D might be TRBD1 or TRBD2, each matching 5 bases. Germline V gene sequence: CDR1 SGHDT, CDR2 YYEEEE. This CDR3 has 14 amino acids. Trimming removed 5 bases from V and 6 bases from J, with 14 bases in between. CDR3 protein: CASRRGPFPGELFF. The CDR3 DNA sequence: TGTGCCAGCAGGAGGGGTCCTTTTCCCGGGGAGCTGTTTTTT.

Points on this clonotype: This is likely a read error, given that the CDR3 carries no conserved phenylalanine or tryptophan at its end. The chain is built from TRBV6-1 and TRBJ2-7; D uncertain. CDR1 and CDR2 (germline): MNHNS, SASEGT. The CDR3 contains 13 residues. The CDR3 loop is CARSENYWSEQYL. The CDR3 nucleotides are TGTGCCAGGAGTGAGAACTACTGGTCCGAGCAGTACCTC.

V usage is TRBV6-1 and J usage is TRBJ2-5; D gene ambiguous. CDR1 is MNHNS, CDR2 SASEGT, per germline. The CDR3 is made up of 16 amino acids. The germline V and J ends were trimmed by 7 bases and 5 bases, with 23 bases remaining between them. The CDR3 DNA reads TGTGCCAGCAACCCGTGGCTGGCGCCCGAGTCTGAGACCCAGTACTTC. Its protein is CASNPWLAPESETQYF.

Remarks on this clonotype: One end of the junction is discordant with germline, which a read error may explain. The V call is TRBV5-5, the J call TRBJ2-2, with D possibly matching TRBD1 (6 bases). The germline V gene has CDR1 SGHKS and CDR2 YYEKEE (reference sequence). The CDR3 runs to 16 residues. The CDR3, as DNA: TGTGCCAGTAGCTTAGGGGGAAGTATGAACACCGGGGAGCTGTTTTTT. Translation gives CASSLGGSMNTGELFF.

Notes on this clonotype: A much larger clone differs from this one at a single base, so this may be a read error. The conserved phenylalanine or tryptophan normally closing the CDR3 is absent here, so this likely arose from a read error. The genes are TRBV6-1 and TRBJ1-4; D is uncertain. The germline V gene has CDR1 MNHNS and CDR2 SASEGT. This CDR3 has 12 residues. Deletions cut 5 bases from V and 7 bases from J, with 8 bases between. The CDR3 region is CASSNLGEKLFL. The CDR3 DNA sequence: TGTGCCAGCAGTAACCTCGGTGAAAAACTGTTTCTT.

Details on this clonotype: One junction end does not reproduce the germline sequence, and a read error may be involved. The V call is TRBV20-1, the J call TRBJ2-2, with D possibly matching TRBD2 (7 bases). Germline lookup yields CDR1 DFQATT and CDR2 SNEGSKA (reference sequence). The CDR3 runs 14 residues. CDR3 protein: CSARLVGGHGELSF. The CDR3 DNA reads TGCAGTGCTAGACTGGTCGGGGGGCACGGGGAGCTGTCTTTT.

As regards this clonotype: Relative to the germline gene, one junction end is altered; a read error may explain this. This rearrangement joins TRBV4-3 to TRBJ2-1; no clear D gene. This CDR3 region has 15 residues. Germline CDR1 and CDR2: LGHNA and YSLEER. This chain's CDR3 is CARSQVLSSYNKQFF. The CDR3 region has the DNA TGCGCCAGGAGCCAGGTCCTGAGCTCCTACAATAAGCAGTTCTTC.

As regards this clonotype: A clone one base away is much larger, so this may be a read error. The V gene is TRBV5-6, the J gene TRBJ2-1, with a possible D match to TRBD1 (5 bases). The CDR3 runs 17 residues. CDR1 is SGHDT, CDR2 YYEEEE, per germline. V was cut by 3 bases and J by 5 bases, with 21 bases left in between. For the CDR3, the DNA is TGTGCCAGCAGCTCCCGGTCAGGGCAGGTGTGGGACAATGAGCAGTTCTTC. Encoded protein: CASSSRSGQVWDNEQFF.

In regard to this clonotype: Mismatch with germline at one junction end may stem from a read error. The J gene is TRBJ2-3, the V gene TRBV5-5, with 12 bases identical to TRBD2. The CDR3 has 16 residues. From germline, CDR1 is SGHKS and CDR2 YYEKEE (reference sequence). The CDR3 is CARSRLAGANTDTQYF. Written as DNA, the CDR3 is TGTGCCCGCAGCCGACTAGCGGGGGCCAACACAGATACGCAGTACTTT.

Details on this clonotype: A read error may account for a junction end that differs from germline. V usage is TRBV5-1 and J usage is TRBJ2-1, with 9 bases that match TRBD1. The CDR3 runs to 16 residues. Looked up from germline, CDR1 is SGHRS and CDR2 is YFSETQ. The CDR3 spells CASRKMSGQGRNERFF. CDR3 sequence (DNA): TGCGCCAGCAGGAAAATGTCGGGACAGGGTCGCAATGAGCGGTTCTTC. Looking up the rest from reference TRBV5-1 and TRBJ2-1 gives the full variable domain: KAGVTQTPRYLIKTRGQQVTLSCSPISGHRSVSWYQQTPGQGLQFLFEYFSETQRNKGNFPGRFSGRQFSNSRSEMNVSTLELGDSALYLCASRKMSGQGRNERFFGPGTRLTVL.

Notes on this clonotype: The CDR3 does not end in the conserved phenylalanine or tryptophan, so this is likely a read error. DNA for the CDR3: TGTACCAGCAGCTTACGAGCGGCATCCTACAATGAGCAGTTCTCC. Its translation is CTSSLRAASYNEQFS. This chain links TRBV11-3 with TRBJ2-1; maybe TRBD2 (5 bases). The CDR3 runs 15 residues. Germline assignment: CDR1 SGHNT and CDR2 YENEEA.

Worth noting for this clonotype: A read error may account for a junction end that differs from germline. This chain links TRBV10-3 with TRBJ2-1; 7 bases line up with TRBD1. The CDR3 runs 15 residues. Germline CDR1 ENHRY, CDR2 SYGVKD. The CDR3 DNA reads as TGTTCCATCAGTGGGACAGATAGGTCCTACAATGAGCAGTTCTTC. It yields the protein CSISGTDRSYNEQFF.

This sequence joins TRBV11-1 and TRBJ2-1, with 14 nucleotides matching TRBD2. Germline trimming cut 5 bases from V and 12 bases from J; bases unmatched to any gene: 9. The CDR3 loop spans 15 amino acids. CDR1 is SGHAT, CDR2 FQDESV, per germline (reference sequence). The CDR3 here is CASSHGTSGSHWQFF. Here the CDR3 DNA reads TGTGCCAGCAGCCACGGGACTAGCGGGAGTCATTGGCAGTTCTTC.

The V and J genes are TRBV28 and TRBJ2-1, with D perhaps matching TRBD1 or TRBD2 (5 bases each). V was cut by 6 bases and J by 7 bases, with 22 bases left in between. Germline CDR1 and CDR2: MDHEN and SYDVKM. This CDR3 is built from 16 residues. This CDR3 is CASSDSGLAGVNEQFF. The CDR3 DNA sequence: TGTGCCAGCAGCGACTCGGGGCTAGCAGGAGTAAATGAGCAGTTCTTC. The full variable domain, its missing parts supplied by reference TRBV28 and TRBJ2-1, is DVKVTQSSRYLVKRTGEKVFLECVQDMDHENMFWYRQDPGLGLRLIYFSYDVKMKEKGDIPEGYSVSREKKERFSLILESASTNQTSMYLCASSDSGLAGVNEQFFGPGTRLTVL.

This clonotype has only a few counts. A read error is possible here, since a much larger clone lies one base away. The J gene is TRBJ2-1, the V gene TRBV5-6; 8 positions agree with TRBD2. In germline, CDR1 is SGHDT, CDR2 YYEEEE. The CDR3 has 14 residues. V was clipped by 0 bases and J by 9 bases; unmatched bases: 5. As DNA, the CDR3 is TGTGCCAGCAGCTTGGCCCGGACTAGCATTGAGCAGTTCTTC. Translated, it gives CASSLARTSIEQFF. Drawing the rest from reference TRBV5-6 and TRBJ2-1, the complete variable domain is DAGVTQSPTHLIKTRGQQVTLRCSPKSGHDTVSWYQQALGQGPQFIFQYYEEEERQRGNFPDRFSGHQFPNYSSELNVNALLLGDSALYLCASSLARTSIEQFFGPGTRLTVL.

As for this clonotype: Because the CDR3 is missing its conserved closing phenylalanine or tryptophan, this is likely a read error. The chain uses TRBV4-1 and TRBJ1-1; D is unclear. Germline CDR1 and CDR2: MGHRA and YSYEKL. The CDR3 totals 13 residues. DNA for the CDR3: TGCCCCAGCAGCCGAGCTAGCAACACTGAAGCTTTCTTA. Translated: CPSSRASNTEAFL.

This clonotype appeared many times. This chain connects TRBV7-8 to TRBJ2-3, with D tentatively TRBD1 (5 bases). Trimming stripped 2 bases from V and 5 bases from J, with 11 bases between. CDR1 is SGHVS and CDR2 is FQNEAQ in the germline V gene. CDR3 length equals 14 residues. CDR3 DNA: TGTGCCAGCAGCTTATCCAGGGATGAAGATACGCAGTATTTT. Protein sequence: CASSLSRDEDTQYF.

This clonotype has ten or more counts. The V gene is TRBV7-9, the J gene TRBJ1-5; 7 nucleotides align to TRBD1. The CDR3 loop spans 15 amino acids. The germline V gene has CDR1 SEHNR and CDR2 FQNEAQ (reference sequence). Unmatched junction bases numbered 4, after V lost 1 base and J lost 4 bases. This CDR3 is CASSLGQGPNQPQHF. In DNA form, the CDR3 reads TGTGCCAGCAGCTTAGGACAGGGACCAAATCAGCCCCAGCATTTT.

About this clonotype itself: Germline is not matched at one junction end, which may reflect a read error. In DNA, the CDR3 is TGTTTCAGCAGTGCCAGTGCCTACAATGGGCAGTTCTTC. This translates into CFSSASAYNGQFF. This chain links TRBV6-1 with TRBJ2-1; D is uncertain. The length of the CDR3 is 13 residues. Looked up from germline, CDR1 is MNHNS and CDR2 is SASEGT.

This clonotype was counted ten times or more. The chain uses TRBV6-5 and TRBJ1-1; TRBD1 matches at 7 bases. The germline CDR1 and CDR2 sequences are MNHEY and SVGAGI. The CDR3 is 14 amino acids. With V trimmed by 8 bases and J by 5 bases, 11 bases remained unmatched. Written as DNA, the CDR3 is TGTGCCAGCGGACGACTAGGGGGCAGAACTGAAGCTTTCTTT. Its translation is CASGRLGGRTEAFF.

This chain uses TRBV7-9 with TRBJ1-3; D gene unclear. Germline CDR1 and CDR2: SEHNR and FQNEAQ (reference sequence). With 5 bases removed from V and 0 bases from J, the gap between germline ends came to 11 bases. CDR3 length: 15 amino acids. In DNA, the CDR3 is TGTGCCAGCAGCCCGGGGTTCAGCTCTGGAAACACCATATATTTT. Protein: CASSPGFSSGNTIYF.